This record concerns one TCR beta chain sequence. In its sample, this clonotype was seen many times. The specificity of this receptor is unknown. Base-call qualities are not available, and no considerably larger clone is one nucleotide away. In the paper's terms, the treatment or condition label means: live attenuated yellow fever vaccine strain. PBMCs were isolated from peripheral blood using a standard Ficoll-Paque protocol. Dynabeads CD4 and CD8 positive selection kits were used to isolate CD4 and CD8 T-cell fractions. TriZol was used to extract RNA from bulk PBMCs, CD4 and CD8 fractions, and dextramer-positive and dextramer-negative fractions. TCR cDNA was made using 5'RACE template switching, a step that added a universal primer site and unique molecular identifiers. Priming for cDNA synthesis came from both the TCR alpha and TCR beta constant segments. Library amplification used two PCR steps, and the second PCR step added sample barcodes and sequencing adapters. Sequencing of libraries was done on Illumina HiSeq 2500 (2x100 bp) or NovaSeq (2x150 bp). Regarding the original processing steps: Demultiplexing of reads and collapsing into UMI consensus sequences were performed with MIGEC, and V(D)J alignment was carried out with MiXCR. Using edgeR on replicate PBMC samples, clonotypes were called vaccine-responding if FDR was below 0.01 and the log2 fold change was above 5 up to day 15. Each bulk clonotype was labeled CD4 or CD8 based on which sequenced repertoire, CD4 or CD8, contained the clonotype at higher abundance. TCRdb reprocessing: public reads trimmed at Q25 with fastp, clones called with MiXCR, in-frame beta chains kept. Each entry merges the rows of one CDR3 protein and shows their most common DNA and genes. None of the V and J calls come from the authors' own analysis; TCRdb made them. In this sample the table shows 200,000 to 300,000 distinct CDR3 sequences, about 7% of which occur a single time. The ten largest account for roughly 1% of the sample.

This sample was taken from a study of T cells after yellow fever vaccination (dated by TCRdb to 2018 to 2020). For context, the study as a whole: Libraries from fractions with low cell numbers were prepared with the SMART-Seq v4 Ultra Low Input RNA kit. Two healthy male donors, one aged 18 to 30 and one aged 30 to 40 years, made up the cohort. Blood was drawn at multiple timepoints before and after primary and secondary immunization, with bulk PBMC replicates and cell subsets isolated. To follow T-cell clones before and after both primary and booster YFV17D yellow fever vaccination, bulk TCR alpha and beta repertoires underwent longitudinal sequencing. Broader findings and caveats from the paper: The study included only two donors, which limits how far the findings can be generalized. FACS-sorted repertoires could contain abundant contaminating clonotypes from the bulk population, so computational filtering was required. A small share of clonotypes was detected in both CD4 and CD8 compartments, with the overlap likely arising from convergent recombination. Most clones expanded after primary vaccination were re-detected after the booster (around 96% of CD4 and approximately 89% of CD8), suggesting broad memory maintenance. Compared with the primary T-cell response, the secondary T-cell response was faster but weaker, reaching its peak on day 5 rather than on day 15.

Via the germline V gene, CDR1 is SGDLS and CDR2 YYNGEE. Reading from cysteine to phenylalanine, the CDR3 counts 13 amino acids. The sequence is cut down to CDR3 DNA, 39 bases in frame from base 1. The junction carries 10 bases between V and J, which are trimmed by 3 bases and 4 bases respectively. Material: CD4+ T cells sorted from PBMCs, obtained on the day of the yellow fever booster vaccination. Recombination connected TRBV9 to TRBJ2-5; the D segment may tentatively be TRBD1 or TRBD2, each giving 6 matched bases. The clonotype comes from a young man who received the YFV17D yellow fever vaccine. The encoded CDR3 is CASSGGGGETQYF. The DNA sequence follows: TGTGCCAGCAGCGGCGGAGGGGGAGAGACCCAGTACTTC.